This is a list of T cell receptor beta chains from one sample in a study of shared clonotypes between healthy human individuals. Repertoires were generated with immunoSEQ multiplex PCR, while TCRdb's copy carries only in-frame clones and drops some. The sample gives about 92,000 clones, less than 60% of which show up once; roughly 16% is in the top ten. Sequencing was carried out using PBMCs. The receptors here all came from a woman aged 40 to 55 in good health. Some clones in this sample may be carry-over from other donors' samples. Each CDR3 is given without its conserved first and last residue.

V gene,J gene,CDR3 protein
TRBV30,TRBJ2-5,AWSLGPYQETQY
TRBV7-9,TRBJ1-1,ASSLLGQGSDLNAF
TRBV29-1,TRBJ2-5,SVVEPRAGGETQY
TRBV6-6,TRBJ2-7,ASSYPGRGLEQY
TRBV11-2,TRBJ2-7,ASSPGYDYEQY
TRBV18,TRBJ2-7,ASSRGTYEQY
TRBV2,TRBJ1-1,ASSVGRAWVTEAF
TRBV30,TRBJ2-7,AWSKRGHEQY
TRBV30,TRBJ1-5,AWSVGAGGAPQH
TRBV29-1,TRBJ2-1,SAGGANEQF
TRBV7-3,TRBJ2-3,ASSPTSGSGTQY
TRBV11-2,TRBJ2-1,ASAPGGQYNEQF
TRBV30,TRBJ2-2,AWRGRVNTGELF
TRBV7-6,TRBJ2-1,ASRSLAGGYNEQF
TRBV4-3,TRBJ2-7,ASSHPGQGVGEQY
TRBV5-4,TRBJ2-7,ASSSPNNEQY
TRBV7-2,TRBJ2-7,ASSLEFGTSYEQY
TRBV7-9,TRBJ1-3,ASSQGVAGNTIY
TRBV7-9,TRBJ1-2,ASSLGGDTGYT
TRBV5-8,TRBJ1-5,ASSFREGYQPQH
TRBV4-2,TRBJ2-1,ASSQESGTRDIGGNEQF
TRBV28,TRBJ2-7,ASSSNAGGSYEQY
TRBV6-5,TRBJ1-2,ASSYERNYGYT
TRBV20-1,TRBJ2-1,SATNAEQF
TRBV7-6,TRBJ1-6,ASGTRNSPLH
TRBV28,TRBJ2-7,ASTSGRSAYEQY
TRBV5-1,TRBJ1-4,ASSLAGVVSEKLF
TRBV30,TRBJ1-1,AWERGQRNTEAF
TRBV18,TRBJ2-7,ASSPDGSSYEQY